This T cell receptor (beta chain) was observed in a study of tumor-infiltrating lymphocytes in primary liver carcinoma. Co-extraction of both nucleic acids (RNA and DNA) used about 18-31 mg of unsorted bulk tissue. From roughly 470 ng total RNA, TCR beta cDNA was generated with a primer in the constant region. Employing slightly modified ARM-PCR, three nested multiplex PCR rounds were run, and these gave rise to the TCR beta libraries. Each of the first two PCR rounds ran approximately 10 cycles with TRBV1-TRBV30 forward and C-beta reverse primers. TCRdb re-called the multiplex PCR reads through MiXCR, storing one row per CDR3 protein. Of fewer than 90,000 distinct CDR3 sequences detected, 55% to 85% appear once; the ten largest clones hold just under 20%. CDR1 and CDR2 from the germline V gene are KGHDR and SFDVKD. V lost 1 base to trimming and J lost 4 bases, with 18 bases between them. The CDR3 loop spans 18 amino acids.

The material sequenced was liver tumor tissue from sampling region 1. Specified subset: tumor region T1, superior pole. The origin of this receptor is a man in his forties with primary liver carcinoma and hepatitis B virus infection. The chain joins TRBV24-1 to TRBJ2-2; D may be TRBD1 (5 bases). CDR3 bases: TGTGCCACCAGTGATTTTATCAGGGCCGGAACTCTCACCGGGGAGCTGTTTTTT. It yields the protein CATSDFIRAGTLTGELFF.